The source of this T cell receptor (beta chain) is a study of identical twins. The CDR3 is 15 residues long. Germline V gives CDR1 MDHEN, CDR2 SYDVKM. V shed 4 bases and J 3 bases; nucleotides not matched to a gene: 9. Study-wide points: The study found that models underestimated out-of-frame TCR alpha sharing in monozygotic twins.

TCRdb used MiXCR to reprocess the 5' RACE reads, holding one entry per CDR3 protein. The repertoire holds about 500,000 distinct CDR3 sequences, roughly an eighth seen once, with around 0.98% in the top ten. Points on this clonotype: Its antigen is still unknown.

A further study also used this sample, focusing on yellow fever vaccine responses in identical twins.

What was sequenced was CD4+ T cells sorted from blood. This clonotype was sampled from a young woman in good health. V and J are TRBV28 and TRBJ2-7; 7 bases line up with TRBD1. CDR3 coding DNA: TGTGCCAGCAGTTCCCCTGGACAGGTCCTCTACGAGCAGTACTTC. It is translated as CASSSPGQVLYEQYF.